This entry lists 27 T cell receptor beta chains sequenced from one sample in a study of blood T cell repertoires in COVID-19. The method was immunoSEQ multiplex PCR; TCRdb's version includes in-frame clones alone and lacks a portion of them. The data hold 85,000 to 95,000 clones, with about 87% observed a single time. Sequenced sample: peripheral blood. The receptors here all came from a man in his sixties with acute or convalescent COVID-19.

As to this clone: At one end, the junction sequence differs from germline, possibly due to a read error. The V call is TRBV3-1 (or the pseudogene TRBV3-2), the J call TRBJ2-6; D is ambiguous. The CDR3 has 14 residues. Germline values: CDR1 LGHDT, CDR2 YNNKEL (reference sequence). This CDR3 is CASTQSSGANVLTF. The CDR3 coding sequence is TGTGCCAGCACCCAATCATCTGGGGCCAACGTCCTGACTTTC.

This chain links TRBV7-9 with TRBJ1-1; D not resolved. Germline values: CDR1 SEHNR, CDR2 FQNEAQ (reference sequence). The germline V and J ends were trimmed by 1 base and 1 base, with 13 bases remaining between them. The CDR3 spans 16 residues. The CDR3 coding sequence is TGTGCCAGCAGCTTAGAGTACGGCGGATCGAACACTGAAGCTTTCTTT. Translation: CASSLEYGGSNTEAFF.

The chain recombines TRBV2 with TRBJ1-4; no firm D call. Germline V gives CDR1 SNHLY, CDR2 FYNNEI. V was clipped by 2 bases and J by 0 bases, with 19 bases between them. The CDR3 length is 19 residues. CDR3 bases: TGTGCCAGCAGTGAAAGGACTTCGGGGAGACTTCCAACTAATGAAAAACTGTTTTTT. This encodes CASSERTSGRLPTNEKLFF. The whole variable domain, filled in from reference TRBV2 and TRBJ1-4, reads EPEVTQTPSHQVTQMGQEVILRCVPISNHLYFYWYRQILGQKVEFLVSFYNNEISEKSEIFDDQFSVERPDGSNFTLKIRSTKLEDSAMYFCASSERTSGRLPTNEKLFFGSGTQLSVL.

The CDR3 DNA is TGCGCCAGCAGCTTGGAGGCAGGAGGCCACACTGAAGCTTTCTTT. Residues: CASSLEAGGHTEAFF. The rearrangement uses TRBV5-1 and TRBJ1-1, with D uncertain. The CDR3 covers 15 residues. Germline CDR1 reads SGHRS; CDR2 reads YFSETQ. Trimming left V 0 bases short and J 3 bases short, with 12 bases between.

This clone was seen a few times. At the DNA level, this CDR3 is encoded by other sequences in the same sample as well. This chain links TRBV5-1 with TRBJ2-5; TRBD1 agrees at 7 bases. Trimming took 4 bases from V and 5 from J; bases not matched to a gene: 8. The germline V gene encodes CDR1 SGHRS and CDR2 YFSETQ. The CDR3 sequence is 14 residues long. CDR3 loop: CASSPDRVWETQYF. CDR3 bases: TGCGCCAGCAGCCCCGACAGGGTTTGGGAGACCCAGTACTTC.

The chain links TRBV19 to TRBJ1-5, with D possibly matching TRBD1 (6 bases). The CDR3 loop spans 13 amino acids. The V end was cut by 4 bases, the J end by 10 bases, with 14 bases between. Germline V gene sequence: CDR1 LNHDA, CDR2 SQIVND (reference sequence). CDR3 amino acids: CASSTGQTRPQHF. CDR3 coding DNA: TGTGCCAGTAGTACGGGACAAACTCGTCCCCAGCATTTT.

This clone has a handful of counts. The V and J genes are TRBV2 and TRBJ2-1; TRBD2 aligns across 9 bases. CDR1 and CDR2 (germline): SNHLY, FYNNEI. The junction had 12 bases not matched to a gene; V was cut back by 3 bases and J by 6 bases. The CDR3 totals 17 residues. The CDR3 bases are TGTGCCAGCAGTGATCCCGGGACTAGCTCATCCCGCAATGAGCAGTTCTTC. It encodes CASSDPGTSSSRNEQFF. The whole variable domain, remainder taken from reference TRBV2 and TRBJ2-1, is EPEVTQTPSHQVTQMGQEVILRCVPISNHLYFYWYRQILGQKVEFLVSFYNNEISEKSEIFDDQFSVERPDGSNFTLKIRSTKLEDSAMYFCASSDPGTSSSRNEQFFGPGTRLTVL.

The chain joins TRBV5-6 to TRBJ2-5, with TRBD1 as a possible D gene (6 bases). The CDR3 extends over 15 amino acids. Trimming took off 1 base at V and 2 bases at J, with 12 bases between the two ends. Germline CDR1 and CDR2: SGHDT and YYEEEE. The CDR3 sequence is CASSLRDTFQETQYF. CDR3 bases: TGTGCCAGCAGCTTGAGGGACACCTTTCAAGAGACCCAGTACTTC.

This clone occurred once. The J gene is TRBJ2-5, the V gene TRBV5-1, with 9 bases that match TRBD1. The CDR3 has 15 amino acids. Germline CDR1 reads SGHRS; CDR2 reads YFSETQ. V gave up 3 bases and J gave up 3 bases; unmatched junction bases: 6. The CDR3 loop reads CASSYNRGREETQYF. CDR3 bases: TGCGCCAGCAGCTATAACAGGGGGCGTGAAGAGACCCAGTACTTC.

The CDR3 sequence is CASSVGVGELFF. The CDR3 nucleotides read TGTGCCAGCAGCGTAGGAGTCGGGGAGCTGTTTTTT. The chain uses TRBV9 and TRBJ2-2; no clear D gene. The CDR3 sequence is 12 residues long. The germline V gene encodes CDR1 SGDLS and CDR2 YYNGEE. V was pared by 0 bases and J by 7 bases, with 4 bases between.

V gene TRBV6-6 combines with J gene TRBJ1-1; D remains ambiguous. Germline CDR1 reads MNHNY; CDR2 reads SVGAGI (reference sequence). The CDR3 contains 11 residues. V dropped 2 bases and J dropped 7 bases, with 5 bases sitting between them. DNA for the CDR3: TGTGCCAGCAGTTACGGAGGTGAAGCTTTCTTT. Translation gives CASSYGGEAFF.

This clone has only one observation. This chain links TRBV29-1 with TRBJ1-1; D may be TRBD1 (6 bases). CDR1 and CDR2 (germline): SQVTM, ANQGSEA. CDR3 length: 12 residues. Trimming took off 7 bases at V and 5 bases at J, with 14 bases between the two ends. The CDR3 region has the DNA TGCAGCGGCCTACAGGGAGAAACTGAAGCTTTCTTT. This sequence encodes CSGLQGETEAFF.

The chain carries TRBV2 and TRBJ2-2; 7 bases are shared with TRBD1. The germline gives CDR1 SNHLY, CDR2 FYNNEI. The CDR3 runs 15 residues. V dropped 3 bases and J dropped 4; count of bases not matched to a gene: 5. CDR3 residues: CASSEVSGGTGELFF. The CDR3 nucleotides are TGTGCCAGCAGTGAGGTTTCAGGGGGCACCGGGGAGCTGTTTTTT. Full variable domain (outside the CDR3, taken from reference TRBV2 and TRBJ2-2): EPEVTQTPSHQVTQMGQEVILRCVPISNHLYFYWYRQILGQKVEFLVSFYNNEISEKSEIFDDQFSVERPDGSNFTLKIRSTKLEDSAMYFCASSEVSGGTGELFFGEGSRLTVL.

The genes are TRBV27 and TRBJ1-5; 11 bases match TRBD1. The CDR3 length is 13 residues. Germline V gives CDR1 MNHEY, CDR2 SMNVEV (reference sequence). Losses at the gene ends were 10 bases for V and 10 bases for J; bases not matched to a gene: 9. CDR3 DNA sequence: TGTGCCACCGGGACAGGGGGTAGATTACCCCAGCATTTT. Translation: CATGTGGRLPQHF.

The V and J genes are TRBV10-3 and TRBJ1-6; unclear D gene. From germline, CDR1 is ENHRY and CDR2 SYGVKD. CDR3 length equals 13 residues. With 4 bases removed from V and 5 bases from J, the gap between germline ends came to 6 bases. The CDR3 DNA is TGTGCCATCAGTGGAGAAAATAATTCACCCCTCCACTTT. Its translation is CAISGENNSPLHF.

The chain links TRBV10-3 to TRBJ2-5; D remains ambiguous. The CDR3 loop spans 12 amino acids. V shed 3 bases and J shed 1 base, with 3 bases lying between them. Per germline, CDR1 ENHRY and CDR2 SYGVKD. CDR3 bases: TGTGCCATCAGTGATCTCCAAGAGACCCAGTACTTC. Protein sequence: CAISDLQETQYF.

This chain joins TRBV12-3 or TRBV12-4 and TRBJ1-2; a weak D match, TRBD1 (6 bases). The CDR3 totals 13 residues. The V end lost 4 bases, the J end lost 2 bases, and 8 bases lay between the germline ends. CDR3 amino acids: CASSYGQNYGYTF. The CDR3 nucleotides are TGTGCCAGCAGTTACGGACAGAACTATGGCTACACCTTC.

V usage is TRBV18 and J usage is TRBJ1-4; no definite D call. The CDR3 spans 14 residues. V lost 3 bases and J lost 8, with 13 bases in between. Germline-derived CDR1 and CDR2 are KGHSH and LQKENI. CDR3 DNA sequence: TGTGCCAGCTCACCTCAGGAAATAGACGAAAAACTGTTTTTT. This codes for CASSPQEIDEKLFF.

The chain uses TRBV10-3 and TRBJ1-1; TRBD1 matches 7 bases. V trimming: 11 bases; J trimming: 6 bases; junction bases outside the gene matches: 18. CDR1 is ENHRY and CDR2 is SYGVKD in the germline V gene. The CDR3 contains 15 residues. CDR3 protein: CASRDSYNGRPEAFF. The CDR3 bases are TGTGCCTCAAGGGACAGCTACAATGGAAGACCTGAAGCTTTCTTT.

This chain joins TRBV19 and TRBJ2-2; D ambiguous. CDR1 LNHDA and CDR2 SQIVND come from the germline V gene (reference sequence). This CDR3 is 13 amino acids long. Trimming removed 5 bases at V and 4 bases at J, with 8 bases between. CDR3 DNA: TGTGCCAGTAGTGCCACGGGCACCGGGGAGCTGTTTTTT. It is translated as CASSATGTGELFF.

J is TRBJ1-2 and V is TRBV29-1; a possible D gene is TRBD1 (6 bases). V lost 4 bases, J lost 4 bases, and 10 bases lay in between. The CDR3 is 12 amino acids. Germline V CDR1 and CDR2: SQVTM, ANQGSEA. The CDR3 DNA reads TGCAGCGTTGCGTCAGGGGCCTATGGCTACACCTTC. Amino acids: CSVASGAYGYTF.

V usage is TRBV18 and J usage is TRBJ2-2, with 9 bases aligning to TRBD2. Germline assignment: CDR1 KGHSH and CDR2 LQKENI. The junction had 6 bases not matched to a gene; V was cut back by 3 bases and J by 4 bases. This CDR3 comprises 16 residues. CDR3 sequence (DNA): TGTGCCAGCTCACCGGATAGCGGGGGTCCCACCGGGGAGCTGTTTTTT. Amino acids: CASSPDSGGPTGELFF.

CDR3 loop: CASSSRTSGNEQFF. CDR3 bases: TGTGCCAGCAGCTCACGGACTAGCGGCAATGAGCAGTTCTTC. The V call is TRBV9, the J call TRBJ2-1; the match to TRBD2 covers 10 bases. Germline values: CDR1 SGDLS, CDR2 YYNGEE. The CDR3 spans 14 residues. J lost 6 bases, V lost 4 bases, and 4 bases had no gene match.

The V call is TRBV6-1, the J call TRBJ2-2, with 8 bases aligning to TRBD2. Germline V gene data show CDR1 as MNHNS and CDR2 as SASEGT. The CDR3 loop spans 15 amino acids. J lost 6 bases, V lost 2 bases, and 5 bases had no gene match. This CDR3 reads CASSENGGVAGELFF. The CDR3 region has the DNA TGTGCCAGCAGTGAAAACGGGGGGGTGGCCGGGGAGCTGTTTTTT.

This clone was counted a single time. This sequence joins TRBV6-6 and TRBJ1-2; D unclear. CDR3 size: 14 residues. Germline assignment: CDR1 MNHNY and CDR2 SVGAGI (reference sequence). V gave up 7 bases and J gave up 5 bases, with 17 bases separating them. As DNA, the CDR3 is TGTGCCAGCAAAAACAGCAAAAGTCAATATGGCTACACCTTC. This gives the protein CASKNSKSQYGYTF.

The chain recombines TRBV6-2 or TRBV6-3 with TRBJ1-6, with 9 nucleotides matching TRBD1. The CDR3 spans 14 residues. The trim removed 6 bases at V and 10 bases at J, leaving 7 bases unmatched. The germline V gene has CDR1 MNHEY and CDR2 SVGEGT. This CDR3 reads CASSRGQGRSPLHF. CDR3 nucleotides: TGTGCCAGCAGCCGCGGACAGGGGCGATCACCCCTCCACTTT.

The CDR3 DNA sequence: TGTGCCAGCAGCTTGACAGGTTCCTACAATGAGCAGTTCTTC. Its translation: CASSLTGSYNEQFF. The chain is built from TRBV7-3 and TRBJ2-1; a possible D gene is TRBD1 (6 bases). The V gene lost 3 bases and the J gene lost 1 base, with 7 bases spanning the gap. CDR3 length equals 14 residues. From germline, CDR1 is SGHTA and CDR2 FQGTGA.